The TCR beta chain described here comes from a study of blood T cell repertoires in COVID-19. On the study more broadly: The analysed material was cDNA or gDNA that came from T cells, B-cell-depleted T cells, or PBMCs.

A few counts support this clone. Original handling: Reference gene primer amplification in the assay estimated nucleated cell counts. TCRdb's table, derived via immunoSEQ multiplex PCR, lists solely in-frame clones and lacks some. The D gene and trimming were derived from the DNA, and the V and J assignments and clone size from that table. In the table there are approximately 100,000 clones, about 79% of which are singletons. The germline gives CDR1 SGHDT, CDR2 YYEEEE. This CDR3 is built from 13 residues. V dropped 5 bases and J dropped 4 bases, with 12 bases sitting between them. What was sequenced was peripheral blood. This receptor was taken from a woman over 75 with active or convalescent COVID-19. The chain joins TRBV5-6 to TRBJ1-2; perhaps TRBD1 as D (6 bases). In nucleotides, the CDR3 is TGTGCCAGCAGTGGGGGCAGGGGCTATGGCTACACCTTC. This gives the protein CASSGGRGYGYTF.